This TCR beta chain appears in the sequencing data of a study of blood T cell repertoires in COVID-19. Source study methods: The assay estimated nucleated cells by amplifying reference gene primers. The table came from immunoSEQ multiplex PCR; TCRdb's copy has only in-frame clones and leaves some out. V and J calls and clone size follow that table, whereas D and trimming were derived from the DNA. The repertoire consists of roughly 110,000 clones, with approximately 80% occurring once and the leading ten covering 4% to 5.5%. The CDR3 runs to 14 residues. V was trimmed by 2 bases and J by 2 bases, leaving 9 bases between them. Germline V CDR1 and CDR2: SGHVS, FQNEAQ.

The sequenced sample was peripheral blood. This TCR was sampled from a man between 65 and 80 years old with acute or convalescent COVID-19. The chain is built from TRBV7-8 and TRBJ1-1, with D maybe TRBD1 (5 bases). CDR3 protein: CASSLQGGNTEAFF. CDR3 coding DNA: TGTGCCAGCAGCTTACAGGGAGGCAACACTGAAGCTTTCTTT. The entire variable domain, with the rest obtained from reference TRBV7-8 and TRBJ1-1, is as follows: GAGVSQSPRYKVAKRGQDVALRCDPISGHVSLFWYQQALGQGPEFLTYFQNEAQLDKSGLPSDRFFAERPEGSVSTLKIQRTQQEDSAVYLCASSLQGGNTEAFFGQGTRLTVV.